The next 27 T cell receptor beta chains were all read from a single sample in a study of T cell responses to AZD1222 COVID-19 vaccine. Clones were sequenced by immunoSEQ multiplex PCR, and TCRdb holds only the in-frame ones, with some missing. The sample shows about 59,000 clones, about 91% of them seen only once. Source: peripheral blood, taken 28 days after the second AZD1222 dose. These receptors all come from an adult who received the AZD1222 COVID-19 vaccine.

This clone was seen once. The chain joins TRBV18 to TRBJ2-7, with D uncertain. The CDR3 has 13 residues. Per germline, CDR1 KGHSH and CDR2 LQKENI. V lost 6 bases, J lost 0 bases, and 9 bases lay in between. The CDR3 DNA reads TGTGCCAGCTCGTCTACCATCTCCTACGAGCAGTACTTC. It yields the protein CASSSTISYEQYF.

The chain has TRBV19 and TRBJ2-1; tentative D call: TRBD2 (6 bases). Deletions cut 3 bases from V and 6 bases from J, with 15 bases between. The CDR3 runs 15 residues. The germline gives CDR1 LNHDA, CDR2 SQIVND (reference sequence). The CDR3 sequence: CASSIRREGFNEQFF. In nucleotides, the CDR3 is TGTGCCAGTAGTATTAGGAGGGAAGGGTTCAATGAGCAGTTCTTC.

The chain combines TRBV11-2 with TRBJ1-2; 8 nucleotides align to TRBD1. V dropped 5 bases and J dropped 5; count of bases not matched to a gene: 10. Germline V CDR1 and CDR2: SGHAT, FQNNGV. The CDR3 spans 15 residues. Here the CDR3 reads CASSQDRGRFYGYTF. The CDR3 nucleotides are TGTGCCAGCAGCCAAGACAGGGGTCGGTTTTATGGCTACACCTTC.

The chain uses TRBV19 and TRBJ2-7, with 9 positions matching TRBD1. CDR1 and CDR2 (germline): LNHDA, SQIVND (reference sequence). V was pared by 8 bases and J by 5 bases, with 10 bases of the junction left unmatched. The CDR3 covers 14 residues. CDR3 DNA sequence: TGTGCCAGTCGCATCCGGGACAGGGACCACGAGCAGTACTTC. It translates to CASRIRDRDHEQYF.

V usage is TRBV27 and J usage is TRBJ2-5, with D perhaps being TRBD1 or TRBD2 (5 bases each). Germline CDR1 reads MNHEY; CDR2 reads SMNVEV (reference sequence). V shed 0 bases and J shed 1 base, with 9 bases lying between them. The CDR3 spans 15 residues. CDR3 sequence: CASSLSQGVQETQYF. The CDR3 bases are TGTGCCAGCAGTTTATCCCAGGGAGTCCAAGAGACCCAGTACTTC.

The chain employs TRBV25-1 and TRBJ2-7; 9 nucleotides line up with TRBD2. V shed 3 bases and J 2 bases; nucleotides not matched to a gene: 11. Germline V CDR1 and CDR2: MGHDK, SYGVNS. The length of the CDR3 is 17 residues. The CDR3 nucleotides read TGTGCCAGCAGTGAGGTGTCAGGGAGCGGGGGGACCTACGAGCAGTACTTC. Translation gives CASSEVSGSGGTYEQYF.

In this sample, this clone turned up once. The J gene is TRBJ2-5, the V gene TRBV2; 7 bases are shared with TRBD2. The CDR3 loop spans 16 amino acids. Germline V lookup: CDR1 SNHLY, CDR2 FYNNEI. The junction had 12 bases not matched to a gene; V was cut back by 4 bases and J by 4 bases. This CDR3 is CASSVLAYSIGETQYF. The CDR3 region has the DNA TGTGCCAGCAGTGTACTAGCGTATTCCATTGGAGAGACCCAGTACTTC.

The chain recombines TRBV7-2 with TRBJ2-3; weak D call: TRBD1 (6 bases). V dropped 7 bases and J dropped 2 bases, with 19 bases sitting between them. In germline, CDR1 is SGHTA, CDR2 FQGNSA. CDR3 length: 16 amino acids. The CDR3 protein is CASNLGGGRFTDTQYF. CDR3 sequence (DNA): TGTGCCAGCAACCTTGGGGGCGGCCGTTTCACAGATACGCAGTATTTT.

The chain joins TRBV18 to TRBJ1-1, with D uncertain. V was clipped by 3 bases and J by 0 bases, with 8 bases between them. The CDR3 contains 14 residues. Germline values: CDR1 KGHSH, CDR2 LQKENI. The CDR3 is CASSPTHLNTEAFF. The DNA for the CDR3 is TGTGCCAGCTCACCGACACACTTGAACACTGAAGCTTTCTTT.

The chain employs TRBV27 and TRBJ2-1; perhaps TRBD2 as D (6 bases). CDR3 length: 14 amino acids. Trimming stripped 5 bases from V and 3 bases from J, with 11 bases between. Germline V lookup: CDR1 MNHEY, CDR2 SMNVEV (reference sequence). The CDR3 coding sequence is TGTGCCAGCAGTCCCCGGACTATCTACAATGAGCAGTTCTTC. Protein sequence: CASSPRTIYNEQFF.

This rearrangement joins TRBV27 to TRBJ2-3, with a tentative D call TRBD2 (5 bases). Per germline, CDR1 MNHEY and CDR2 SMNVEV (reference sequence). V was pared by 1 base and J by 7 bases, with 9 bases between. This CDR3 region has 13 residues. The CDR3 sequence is CASSLLRGNTQYF. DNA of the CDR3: TGTGCCAGCAGTTTATTGAGAGGGAATACGCAGTATTTT.

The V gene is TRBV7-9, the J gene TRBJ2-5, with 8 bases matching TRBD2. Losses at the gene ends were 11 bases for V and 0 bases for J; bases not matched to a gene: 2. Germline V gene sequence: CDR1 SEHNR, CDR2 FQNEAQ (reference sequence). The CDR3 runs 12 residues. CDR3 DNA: TGTGCCCTCGGGGGGGACCAAGAGACCCAGTACTTC. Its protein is CALGGDQETQYF.

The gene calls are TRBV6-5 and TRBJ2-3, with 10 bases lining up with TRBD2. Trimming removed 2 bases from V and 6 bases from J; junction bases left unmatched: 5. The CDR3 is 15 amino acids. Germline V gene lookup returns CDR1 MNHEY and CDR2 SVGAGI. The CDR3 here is CASSYLSGRADTQYF. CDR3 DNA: TGTGCCAGCAGTTACCTAAGCGGGAGGGCGGATACGCAGTATTTT.

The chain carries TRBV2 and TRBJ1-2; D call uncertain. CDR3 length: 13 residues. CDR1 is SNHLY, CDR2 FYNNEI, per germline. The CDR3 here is CASRGVAPEGYTF. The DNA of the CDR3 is TGTGCTTCCCGCGGGGTGGCCCCAGAAGGCTACACCTTC. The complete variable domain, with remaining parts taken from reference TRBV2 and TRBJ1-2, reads EPEVTQTPSHQVTQMGQEVILRCVPISNHLYFYWYRQILGQKVEFLVSFYNNEISEKSEIFDDQFSVERPDGSNFTLKIRSTKLEDSAMYFCASRGVAPEGYTFGSGTRLTVV.

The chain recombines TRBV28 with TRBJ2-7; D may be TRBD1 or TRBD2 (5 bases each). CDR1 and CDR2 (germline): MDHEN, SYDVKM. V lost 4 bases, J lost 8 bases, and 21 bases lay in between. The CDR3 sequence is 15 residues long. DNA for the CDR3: TGTGCCAGCAGTTCCGGGACGGAAGGGATTGGGAAGCAGTACTTC. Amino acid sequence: CASSSGTEGIGKQYF. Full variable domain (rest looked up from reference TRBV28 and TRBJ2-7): DVKVTQSSRYLVKRTGEKVFLECVQDMDHENMFWYRQDPGLGLRLIYFSYDVKMKEKGDIPEGYSVSREKKERFSLILESASTNQTSMYLCASSSGTEGIGKQYFGPGTRLTVT.

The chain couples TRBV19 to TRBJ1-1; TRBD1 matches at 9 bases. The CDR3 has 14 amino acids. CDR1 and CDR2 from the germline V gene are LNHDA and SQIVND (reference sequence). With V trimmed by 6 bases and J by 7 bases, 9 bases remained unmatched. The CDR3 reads CASRDGQGMVEAFF. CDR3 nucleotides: TGTGCCAGTAGGGACGGACAGGGGATGGTTGAAGCTTTCTTT.

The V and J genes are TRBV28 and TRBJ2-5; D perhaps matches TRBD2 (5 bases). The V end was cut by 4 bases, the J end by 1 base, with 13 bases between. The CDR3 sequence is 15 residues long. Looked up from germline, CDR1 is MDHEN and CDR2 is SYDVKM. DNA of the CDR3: TGTGCCAGCAGTTCCCCTCGCGGGCCCCAAGAGACCCAGTACTTC. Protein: CASSSPRGPQETQYF.

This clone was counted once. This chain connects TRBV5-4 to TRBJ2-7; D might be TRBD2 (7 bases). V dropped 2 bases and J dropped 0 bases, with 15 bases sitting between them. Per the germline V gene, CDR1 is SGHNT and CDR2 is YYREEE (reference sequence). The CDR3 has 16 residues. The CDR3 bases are TGTGCCAGCAGCTTAGCCGGGGGCGGGAGCTCCTACGAGCAGTACTTC. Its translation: CASSLAGGGSSYEQYF.

The CDR3 region has the DNA TGTGCCAGCAGCTCCGGGACACTTATTGAAAAACTGTTTTTT. Encoded protein: CASSSGTLIEKLFF. J is TRBJ1-4 and V is TRBV5-4, with D possibly matching TRBD1 (6 bases). Between the trimmed V and J ends, which lost 3 bases and 7 bases, there was a span of 13 bases. The CDR3 extends over 14 amino acids. Per germline, CDR1 SGHNT and CDR2 YYREEE (reference sequence).

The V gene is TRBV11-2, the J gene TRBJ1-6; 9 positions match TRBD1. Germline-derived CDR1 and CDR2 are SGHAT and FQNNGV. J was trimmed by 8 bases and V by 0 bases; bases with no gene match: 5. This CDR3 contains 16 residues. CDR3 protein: CASSLEPGTGYSPLHF. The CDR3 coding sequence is TGTGCCAGCAGCTTAGAACCCGGGACAGGGTATTCACCCCTCCACTTT. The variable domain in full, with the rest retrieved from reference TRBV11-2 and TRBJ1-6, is EAGVAQSPRYKIIEKRQSVAFWCNPISGHATLYWYQQILGQGPKLLIQFQNNGVVDDSQLPKDRFSAERLKGVDSTLKIQPAKLEDSAVYLCASSLEPGTGYSPLHFGNGTRLTVT.

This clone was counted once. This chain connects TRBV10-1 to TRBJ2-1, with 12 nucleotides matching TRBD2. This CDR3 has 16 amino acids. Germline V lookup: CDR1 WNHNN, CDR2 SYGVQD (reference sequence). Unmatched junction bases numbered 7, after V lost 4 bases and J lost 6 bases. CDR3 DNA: TGCGCCAGCAGTGGTAACCCGGGACTAGCGGGCAATGAGCAGTTCTTC. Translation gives CASSGNPGLAGNEQFF.

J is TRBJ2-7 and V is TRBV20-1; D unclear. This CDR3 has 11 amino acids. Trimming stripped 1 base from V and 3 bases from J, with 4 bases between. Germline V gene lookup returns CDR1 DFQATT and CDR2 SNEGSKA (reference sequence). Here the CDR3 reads CSARALYEQYF. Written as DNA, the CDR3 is TGCAGTGCTAGAGCTCTCTACGAGCAGTACTTC.

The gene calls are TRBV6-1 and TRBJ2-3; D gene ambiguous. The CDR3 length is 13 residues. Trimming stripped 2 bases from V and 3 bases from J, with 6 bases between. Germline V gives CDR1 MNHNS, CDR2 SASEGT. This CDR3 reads CASSEIRTDTQYF. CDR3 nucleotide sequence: TGTGCCAGCAGTGAAATCCGTACAGATACGCAGTATTTT.

The DNA for the CDR3 is TGTGCCAGACGACAGGGGCCTACCTACGAGCAGTACTTC. Its protein product is CARRQGPTYEQYF. The V and J genes are TRBV25-1 and TRBJ2-7; 8 positions match TRBD1. CDR1 is MGHDK, CDR2 SYGVNS, per germline. This CDR3 has 13 amino acids. Trimming removed 9 bases from V and 2 bases from J; junction bases left unmatched: 6.

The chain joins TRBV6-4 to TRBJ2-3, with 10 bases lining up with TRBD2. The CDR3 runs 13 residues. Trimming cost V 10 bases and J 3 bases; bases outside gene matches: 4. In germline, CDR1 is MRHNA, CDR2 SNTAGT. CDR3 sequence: CATSSGRTDTQYF. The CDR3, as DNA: TGTGCCACCTCTAGCGGGAGAACAGATACGCAGTATTTT.

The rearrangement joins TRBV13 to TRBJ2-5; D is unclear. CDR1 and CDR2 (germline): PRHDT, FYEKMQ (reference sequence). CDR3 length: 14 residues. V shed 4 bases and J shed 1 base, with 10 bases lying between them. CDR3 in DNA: TGTGCCAGCAGCTCGCAGGAGACCCAAGAGACCCAGTACTTC. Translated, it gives CASSSQETQETQYF.

CDR3 region: CASSNPGQGTEEQYF. The CDR3 DNA reads as TGTGCCAGTAGTAACCCGGGACAGGGGACCGAGGAGCAGTACTTC. V and J are TRBV19 and TRBJ2-7, with 10 bases fitting TRBD1. The junction had 10 bases not matched to a gene; V was cut back by 4 bases and J by 7 bases. The CDR3 spans 15 residues. Germline CDR1 is LNHDA and CDR2 is SQIVND (reference sequence).